Included here is one TCR beta chain sequence, with context. Profiled with immunoSEQ multiplex PCR; TCRdb holds only in-frame clones, not every one. The table lists 350,000 to 450,000 clones, about 93% of them singletons. The sample originates from a study of control samples from healthy donors and cancer patients. Per germline, CDR1 LGHNA and CDR2 YSLEER. V was clipped by 4 bases and J by 4 bases, with 16 bases between them. The CDR3 runs 15 residues. Sequenced input: PBMCs. The clonotype comes from a man aged 40-49 years with head and neck cancer. The chain couples TRBV4-3 to TRBJ1-1; no clear D gene. As DNA, the CDR3 is TGCGCCAGCAGCCTCTCAGTGGATCTTGGCACTGAAGCTTTCTTT. Its protein product is CASSLSVDLGTEAFF.